The 30 T cell receptor beta chains reported below all come from one sample, sequenced in a study of radiotherapy plus CTLA-4 blockade in lung cancer. TCRdb's table, derived via immunoSEQ multiplex PCR, lists solely in-frame clones and lacks some. The table lists about 97,000 clones, under 85% of them singletons, with roughly 3.1% in the top ten. Sequences were derived from peripheral blood, sampled from a patient treated with radiotherapy plus ipilimumab. Receptors originate from a human donor with non-small cell lung cancer who had a partial response to radiotherapy plus ipilimumab. Some clones in this sample may be carry-over from other donors' samples.

The V gene is TRBV13, the J gene TRBJ2-5; no clear D. Germline CDR1 is PRHDT and CDR2 is FYEKMQ (reference sequence). V lost 2 bases, J lost 11 bases, and 12 bases lay in between. This CDR3 comprises 12 residues. The CDR3 nucleotides read TGTGCCAGCAGCTTAACCCGTCTTGAGCAGTACTTC. The encoded protein is CASSLTRLEQYF.

This chain links TRBV9 with TRBJ2-5; 7 nucleotides match TRBD2. The CDR3 consists of 15 residues. The junction had 6 bases not matched to a gene; V was cut back by 3 bases and J by 1 base. The germline V gene encodes CDR1 SGDLS and CDR2 YYNGEE. CDR3 region: CASSGSRTSQETQYF. CDR3 DNA: TGTGCCAGCAGCGGGAGCCGGACTAGCCAAGAGACCCAGTACTTC.

The CDR3 DNA sequence: TGTGCCAGCGGAACAGGGGGCCGCTCCAACTATGGCTACACCTTC. Translation gives CASGTGGRSNYGYTF. J is TRBJ1-2 and V is TRBV28; 9 positions match TRBD1. Germline CDR1 is MDHEN and CDR2 is SYDVKM. This CDR3 is 15 amino acids long. The V segment lost 8 bases and the J segment 2 bases; nucleotides outside the gene matches: 9.

For the CDR3, the DNA is TGTGCCAGCAGCTCTACCCTCTTGTTTGGCGGGGGCTACACCGGGGAGCTGTTTTTT. This translates into CASSSTLLFGGGYTGELFF. The chain joins TRBV5-6 to TRBJ2-2, with D possibly TRBD2 on 7 matching bases. The germline CDR1 and CDR2 sequences are SGHDT and YYEEEE. V was clipped by 3 bases and J by 3 bases, with 24 bases between them. The CDR3 consists of 19 residues.

The rearrangement links TRBV5-1 to TRBJ2-7; 16 positions agree with TRBD2. Germline trimming cut 5 bases from V and 4 bases from J; bases unmatched to any gene: 9. Germline V gene lookup returns CDR1 SGHRS and CDR2 YFSETQ. There are 17 residues in the CDR3. CDR3 in amino acids: CASRLGTSGREGYEQYF. The CDR3 DNA sequence: TGCGCCAGCAGGCTCGGGACTAGCGGGAGGGAGGGATACGAGCAGTACTTC.

V and J are TRBV4-1 and TRBJ2-7; D remains unclear. V gave up 2 bases and J gave up 1 base, with 6 bases separating them. Germline lookup yields CDR1 MGHRA and CDR2 YSYEKL. This CDR3 region has 13 residues. CDR3 in amino acids: CASSQTGSYEQYF. In DNA, the CDR3 is TGCGCCAGCAGCCAAACCGGTTCCTACGAGCAGTACTTC.

This chain connects TRBV19 to TRBJ1-5; a weak D match, TRBD1 (5 bases). Trimming removed 9 bases at V and 4 bases at J, with 13 bases between. Germline assignment: CDR1 LNHDA and CDR2 SQIVND (reference sequence). The CDR3 totals 13 residues. CDR3 sequence reads: CASSRGGNQPQHF. The CDR3 DNA reads as TGTGCCAGCTCGCGGGGGGGAAATCAGCCCCAGCATTTT.

In its sample, this clone was seen many times. The V call is TRBV19, the J call TRBJ2-2; weak D call: TRBD2 (6 bases). Trimming took 5 bases from V and 8 from J, leaving 15 bases between them. CDR1 is LNHDA, CDR2 SQIVND, per germline (reference sequence). CDR3 length: 14 amino acids. CDR3 bases: TGTGCCAGTAGTCCCGTCGGGGGACCGGGGGAGCTGTTTTTT. Translation gives CASSPVGGPGELFF. The full variable domain, rest sourced from reference TRBV19 and TRBJ2-2, is DGGITQSPKYLFRKEGQNVTLSCEQNLNHDAMYWYRQDPGQGLRLIYYSQIVNDFQKGDIAEGYSVSREKKESFPLTVTSAQKNPTAFYLCASSPVGGPGELFFGEGSRLTVL.

The chain has TRBV18 and TRBJ2-7; 8 bases align to TRBD2. The ends lost 4 bases at V and 2 bases at J; junction bases unmatched: 4. Germline-derived CDR1 and CDR2 are KGHSH and LQKENI. The CDR3 contains 14 residues. The CDR3 loop reads CASSLAGGTYEQYF. DNA of the CDR3: TGTGCCAGCTCACTTGCGGGGGGCACCTACGAGCAGTACTTC.

The J gene is TRBJ2-5, the V gene TRBV2; TRBD1 is a possible D gene (5 bases). The assigned J gene may be wrong: the sequence end matches TRBJ2-7 better. This CDR3 is built from 14 residues. CDR1 and CDR2 (germline): SNHLY, FYNNEI. The CDR3 coding sequence is TGTGCCAGCAGTGAACGACAGATCTCCTACGAGCAGTACTTC. Translation: CASSERQISYEQYF.

This clone showed up just once. This CDR3 reads CASSPPFLTGAAFF. The CDR3 DNA is TGTGCCAGCAGTCCACCCTTCCTGACAGGGGCGGCTTTCTTT. The chain combines TRBV28 with TRBJ1-1, with 8 bases that match TRBD1. Looked up from germline, CDR1 is MDHEN and CDR2 is SYDVKM. This CDR3 spans 14 amino acids. V shed 5 bases and J 11 bases; nucleotides not matched to a gene: 13.

V and J are TRBV19 and TRBJ2-1; 10 bases line up with TRBD1. V lost 8 bases and J lost 0; bases outside the gene matches: 13. Germline V gene lookup returns CDR1 LNHDA and CDR2 SQIVND (reference sequence). This CDR3 has 18 amino acids. CDR3 sequence (DNA): TGTGCCAGTCACCCGGGACAGGGGCCCTCGAGCTCCTACAATGAGCAGTTCTTC. Translation: CASHPGQGPSSSYNEQFF.

The rearrangement uses TRBV28 and TRBJ1-1; 8 bases are a match to TRBD1. Losses at the gene ends were 5 bases for V and 8 bases for J; bases not matched to a gene: 10. From germline, CDR1 is MDHEN and CDR2 SYDVKM. CDR3 length equals 14 residues. The CDR3 loop is CASSTGGIRTEAFF. In nucleotides, the CDR3 is TGTGCCAGCAGTACAGGGGGGATCCGAACAGAAGCTTTCTTT.

The chain is built from TRBV2 and TRBJ2-6; 8 bases map to TRBD2. The germline V gene encodes CDR1 SNHLY and CDR2 FYNNEI. This CDR3 is 18 amino acids long. With 2 bases clipped from V and 3 bases from J, the junction kept 9 bases outside the gene matches. DNA of the CDR3: TGTGCCAGCAGTGAACGGGGGGGCGGAGGACGTGGGGCCAACGTCCTGACTTTC. Translation gives CASSERGGGGRGANVLTF.

This sequence joins TRBV28 and TRBJ1-2, with D possibly matching TRBD1 (5 bases). The germline CDR1 and CDR2 sequences are MDHEN and SYDVKM. Trimming pared 3 bases from V and 3 bases from J, leaving 11 bases between. CDR3 length equals 14 residues. The CDR3 region is CASSLLGADYGYTF. In nucleotides, the CDR3 is TGTGCCAGCAGTTTGTTAGGGGCCGACTATGGCTACACCTTC.

This sequence joins TRBV29-1 and TRBJ1-2, with D possibly TRBD1 on 5 matching bases. This CDR3 has 13 residues. CDR1 and CDR2 from the germline V gene are SQVTM and ANQGSEA. Trimming stripped 7 bases from V and 3 bases from J, with 15 bases between. The CDR3 DNA sequence: TGCAGCGGTTCCACTAGCAGGGACTATGGCTACACCTTC. The encoded protein is CSGSTSRDYGYTF.

This clone was seen a handful of times. The chain links TRBV5-6 to TRBJ2-2; 7 nucleotides line up with TRBD1. After removal of 3 bases from V and 6 bases from J, the junction contained 14 bases not matched to a gene. Germline V lookup: CDR1 SGHDT, CDR2 YYEEEE. The CDR3 totals 17 residues. The CDR3 loop reads CASSSGTDKQYSGELFF. The CDR3 nucleotides read TGTGCCAGCAGCTCTGGGACAGATAAGCAATACTCCGGGGAGCTGTTTTTT.

The rearrangement joins TRBV19 to TRBJ1-5; 9 positions match TRBD1. V was clipped by 6 bases and J by 5 bases; unmatched bases: 5. Germline loops: CDR1 LNHDA, CDR2 SQIVND (reference sequence). The CDR3 has 14 residues. The CDR3 sequence is CASSPQGAYQPQHF. The CDR3 bases are TGTGCCAGTAGCCCACAGGGGGCTTATCAGCCCCAGCATTTT.

Note on this clone: The junction does not match germline at one end; this may be a read error. This chain uses TRBV5-8 with TRBJ1-5; possible D gene TRBD1, 6 bases. Germline lookup yields CDR1 SGHTS and CDR2 YDEGEE. This CDR3 region has 14 residues. CDR3 DNA: TGTGCCAGCAGCGACAGGTTTAGCCATCAGCCCCAGCATTTT. Its protein product is CASSDRFSHQPQHF.

The chain uses TRBV6-1 and TRBJ1-6, with D possibly TRBD1 on 6 matching bases. The CDR3 totals 15 residues. V shed 5 bases and J shed 2 bases, with 10 bases lying between them. Germline CDR1 is MNHNS and CDR2 is SASEGT. CDR3 loop: CASSFGGPYNSPLHF. The CDR3 DNA reads TGTGCCAGCAGTTTTGGGGGCCCCTATAATTCACCCCTCCACTTT.

The chain couples TRBV19 to TRBJ1-6, with 9 nucleotides matching TRBD1. Germline values: CDR1 LNHDA, CDR2 SQIVND (reference sequence). The length of the CDR3 is 14 residues. Trimming removed 5 bases from V and 11 bases from J; junction bases left unmatched: 7. The CDR3 region has the DNA TGTGCCAGTAGTCTTAGACAGGGGGAAGCACCCCTCCACTTT. It specifies CASSLRQGEAPLHF.

This CDR3 is CASKRPGSYYEQYF. The CDR3 DNA reads as TGTGCCAGCAAGAGACCGGGATCCTATTACGAGCAGTACTTC. The chain employs TRBV28 and TRBJ2-7; TRBD2 is a possible D gene (5 bases). Trimming pared 7 bases from V and 4 bases from J, leaving 17 bases between. The CDR3 is made up of 14 amino acids. The germline gives CDR1 MDHEN, CDR2 SYDVKM.

The chain joins TRBV6-5 to TRBJ1-6; 7 positions agree with TRBD1. Germline assignment: CDR1 MNHEY and CDR2 SVGAGI. The J segment lost 8 bases and the V segment lost 8 bases, leaving 6 bases of the junction unmatched. This CDR3 comprises 13 residues. The CDR3 is CASQTGRDSPLHF. In nucleotides, the CDR3 is TGTGCCAGCCAGACAGGGCGTGATTCACCCCTCCACTTT.

The genes are TRBV5-8 and TRBJ2-7; 8 bases match TRBD1. V was clipped by 4 bases and J by 4 bases; unmatched bases: 7. There are 14 residues in the CDR3. CDR1 and CDR2 from the germline V gene are SGHTS and YDEGEE. CDR3 sequence (DNA): TGTGCCAGCAGCACACGGGACAGGAGGTACGAGCAGTACTTC. Protein product: CASSTRDRRYEQYF. Full variable domain (remainder filled in from reference TRBV5-8 and TRBJ2-7): EAGVTQSPTHLIKTRGQQATLRCSPISGHTSVYWYQQALGLGLQFLLWYDEGEERNRGNFPPRFSGRQFPNYSSELNVNALELEDSALYLCASSTRDRRYEQYFGPGTRLTVT.

This chain connects TRBV5-4 to TRBJ1-2; D perhaps matches TRBD1 (5 bases). Germline CDR1 and CDR2: SGHNT and YYREEE (reference sequence). This CDR3 has 14 residues. The V end lost 0 bases, the J end lost 8 bases, and 14 bases lay between the germline ends. The CDR3 here is CASSLEGQGRGYTF. CDR3 bases: TGTGCCAGCAGCTTGGAGGGGCAGGGTAGAGGCTACACCTTC.

The genes are TRBV6-6 and TRBJ2-5, with TRBD2 matching over 8 bases. CDR3 length: 12 amino acids. Unmatched junction bases numbered 6, after V lost 10 bases and J lost 5 bases. Germline lookup yields CDR1 MNHNY and CDR2 SVGAGI (reference sequence). The CDR3 loop reads CATGGGLETQYF. CDR3 bases: TGTGCCACCGGGGGGGGTCTGGAGACCCAGTACTTC.

The V gene is TRBV28, the J gene TRBJ2-7; D perhaps matches TRBD2 (5 bases). The CDR3 is 12 residues long. Deletions cut 8 bases from V and 2 bases from J, with 10 bases between. CDR1 and CDR2 (germline): MDHEN, SYDVKM. This CDR3 reads CASGRGAYEQYF. The CDR3 DNA sequence: TGTGCCAGCGGACGGGGTGCCTACGAGCAGTACTTC.

The V and J genes are TRBV7-3 and TRBJ2-1, with 9 bases identical to TRBD2. The germline V gene encodes CDR1 SGHTA and CDR2 FQGTGA. The CDR3 loop spans 16 amino acids. V lost 5 bases to trimming and J lost 10 bases; unmatched junction nucleotides: 15. CDR3 in DNA: TGTGCCAGCAGCCCGGCGGCGGGGGGGTCCTATGTGGAGCAGTTCTTC. As protein: CASSPAAGGSYVEQFF.

This chain links TRBV6-5 with TRBJ2-7; possibly TRBD1 for D (5 bases). V gave up 6 bases and J gave up 2 bases, with 11 bases separating them. The CDR3 is made up of 13 amino acids. Germline V gene lookup returns CDR1 MNHEY and CDR2 SVGAGI. DNA of the CDR3: TGTGCCAGCAGCCCCAGGGAACCCTACGAGCAGTACTTC. As protein: CASSPREPYEQYF.

The J gene is TRBJ2-7, the V gene TRBV19, with 10 nucleotides matching TRBD1. The CDR3 consists of 15 residues. V was clipped by 0 bases and J by 6 bases; unmatched bases: 5. Looked up from germline, CDR1 is LNHDA and CDR2 is SQIVND (reference sequence). CDR3 DNA sequence: TGTGCCAGTAGTATAGAAGGGACAGGGGTTTCCGAGCAGTACTTC. It yields the protein CASSIEGTGVSEQYF.